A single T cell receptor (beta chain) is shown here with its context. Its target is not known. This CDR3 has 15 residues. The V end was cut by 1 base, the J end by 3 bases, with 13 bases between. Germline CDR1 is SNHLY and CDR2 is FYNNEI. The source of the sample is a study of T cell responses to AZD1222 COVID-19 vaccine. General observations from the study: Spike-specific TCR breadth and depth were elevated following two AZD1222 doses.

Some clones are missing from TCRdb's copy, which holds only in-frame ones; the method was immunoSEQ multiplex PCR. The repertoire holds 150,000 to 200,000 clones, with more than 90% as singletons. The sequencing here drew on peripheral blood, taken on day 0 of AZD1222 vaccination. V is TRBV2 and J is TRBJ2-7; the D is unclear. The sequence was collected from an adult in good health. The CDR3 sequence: CASSEGPAALYEQYF. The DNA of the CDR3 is TGTGCCAGCAGTGAAGGCCCGGCCGCTCTCTACGAGCAGTACTTC. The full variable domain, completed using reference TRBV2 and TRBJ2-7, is EPEVTQTPSHQVTQMGQEVILRCVPISNHLYFYWYRQILGQKVEFLVSFYNNEISEKSEIFDDQFSVERPDGSNFTLKIRSTKLEDSAMYFCASSEGPAALYEQYFGPGTRLTVT.